The 24 T cell receptor beta chains below all came from one sample that was sequenced in a study of beta chain features in type 1 diabetes. What was sequenced were expressed TCRB transcripts, since all of the isolated RNA had been reverse transcribed. The method was immunoSEQ multiplex PCR; TCRdb's version includes in-frame clones alone and lacks a portion of them. The profile shows approximately 250,000 clones, 9% to 10% of them singletons. The sample consisted of naive CD4+ T cells from blood. Receptors were obtained from a woman aged 18-30 years in good health.

This clone was found a few times. J is TRBJ2-5 and V is TRBV25-1, with TRBD1 matching 7 bases. The CDR3 sequence is 14 residues long. Germline V lookup: CDR1 MGHDK, CDR2 SYGVNS. J lost 0 bases, V lost 6 bases, and 4 bases had no gene match. CDR3 bases: TGTGCCAGCAGCCGAGACAGGGACCAAGAGACCCAGTACTTC. Protein: CASSRDRDQETQYF.

In its sample, this clone was seen a few times. V and J are TRBV29-1 and TRBJ1-1, with 7 bases identical to TRBD1. The V gene's germline CDR1 is SQVTM and CDR2 ANQGSEA. The CDR3 consists of 12 residues. J gave up 6 bases and V 3 bases, and 4 bases lay outside the gene matches. CDR3 amino acids: CSVDRQGSEAFF. Written as DNA, the CDR3 is TGCAGCGTTGATAGACAGGGATCTGAAGCTTTCTTT. Full variable domain (remainder filled in from reference TRBV29-1 and TRBJ1-1): SAVISQKPSRDICQRGTSLTIQCQVDSQVTMMFWYRQQPGQSLTLIATANQGSEATYESGFVIDKFPISRPNLTFSTLTVSNMSPEDSSIYLCSVDRQGSEAFFGQGTRLTVV.

Comment on this clone: The same CDR3 can be traced to other DNA sequences in this sample. The V and J genes are TRBV19 and TRBJ2-7, with 8 positions matching TRBD2. The V and J ends lost 3 bases and 3 bases, in that order; junction bases with no gene match: 1. There are 13 residues in the CDR3. The V gene's germline CDR1 is LNHDA and CDR2 SQIVND (reference sequence). The CDR3 bases are TGTGCCAGTAGTATCGCGGGAGGCTACGAGCAGTACTTC. Its protein product is CASSIAGGYEQYF.

The V and J genes are TRBV10-3 and TRBJ1-6, with a tentative D call TRBD1 (6 bases). CDR3 length equals 13 residues. Trimming left V 8 bases short and J 8 bases short, with 13 bases between. Looked up from germline, CDR1 is ENHRY and CDR2 is SYGVKD. The CDR3 bases are TGTGCCATCTCTGGGACAATGGATTCACCCCTCCACTTT. This codes for CAISGTMDSPLHF.

The V gene is TRBV15, the J gene TRBJ2-1, with 8 positions matching TRBD1. Germline CDR1 LNHNV, CDR2 YYDKDF (reference sequence). The CDR3 spans 16 residues. Trimming at V came to 8 bases and at J to 1 base, leaving 10 bases not matched to a gene. CDR3 sequence reads: CATAKGTGASYNEQFF. The CDR3 DNA follows: TGTGCCACCGCGAAGGGGACAGGAGCTTCCTACAATGAGCAGTTCTTC. Using reference TRBV15 and TRBJ2-1 for the parts outside the CDR3, the full variable domain is DAMVIQNPRYQVTQFGKPVTLSCSQTLNHNVMYWYQQKSSQAPKLLFHYYDKDFNNEADTPDNFQSRRPNTSFCFLDIRSPGLGDTAMYLCATAKGTGASYNEQFFGPGTRLTVL.

The chain has TRBV18 and TRBJ2-6, with TRBD1 as a possible D gene (6 bases). Germline lookup yields CDR1 KGHSH and CDR2 LQKENI. V was shortened by 2 bases and J by 4 bases, with 9 bases between the two germline ends. This CDR3 spans 15 amino acids. The CDR3 region has the DNA TGTGCCAGCTCACCAACAGGGCCAGGGGCCAACGTCCTGACTTTC. Translation: CASSPTGPGANVLTF.

This clone has more than one count but fewer than ten. This same CDR3 is encoded by further DNA sequences in the sample. The V gene is TRBV18, the J gene TRBJ1-2, with 8 bases aligning to TRBD1. This CDR3 spans 13 amino acids. Per the germline V gene, CDR1 is KGHSH and CDR2 is LQKENI. J was trimmed by 4 bases and V by 2 bases; bases with no gene match: 0. CDR3 in amino acids: CASSPGQGYGYTF. In DNA, the CDR3 is TGTGCCAGCTCACCAGGACAGGGCTATGGCTACACCTTC.

The chain employs TRBV5-1 and TRBJ1-6; D possibly corresponds to TRBD1 (5 bases). V was clipped by 5 bases and J by 10 bases, with 19 bases between them. The V gene's germline CDR1 is SGHRS and CDR2 YFSETQ. There are 15 residues in the CDR3. The CDR3 DNA follows: TGCGCCAGCAGGGAGAGCATAGGGGTTGGCTCACCCCTCCACTTT. It yields the protein CASRESIGVGSPLHF.

DNA of the CDR3: TGTGCCAGCAGCCAGAACAGTCTTAACTATGGCTACACCTTC. Translation gives CASSQNSLNYGYTF. The rearrangement links TRBV11-1 to TRBJ1-2; no definite D call. Trimming pared 5 bases from V and 1 base from J, leaving 11 bases between. CDR1 is SGHAT and CDR2 is FQDESV in the germline V gene (reference sequence). The CDR3 is 14 amino acids.

This clone occurred many times. The V and J genes are TRBV15 and TRBJ2-1, with 10 nucleotides matching TRBD1. The ends lost 4 bases at V and 8 bases at J; junction bases unmatched: 11. Looked up from germline, CDR1 is LNHNV and CDR2 is YYDKDF (reference sequence). This CDR3 contains 16 residues. The DNA for the CDR3 is TGTGCCACCAGCAAACTGGGGACAGGGGAAGTCGATGAGCAGTTCTTC. Translating it yields CATSKLGTGEVDEQFF. The full variable domain, in which reference TRBV15 and TRBJ2-1 provide the parts outside the CDR3, is DAMVIQNPRYQVTQFGKPVTLSCSQTLNHNVMYWYQQKSSQAPKLLFHYYDKDFNNEADTPDNFQSRRPNTSFCFLDIRSPGLGDTAMYLCATSKLGTGEVDEQFFGPGTRLTVL.

The chain links TRBV6-5 to TRBJ1-5, with 7 nucleotides matching TRBD1. Trimming took 4 bases from V and 9 from J; bases not matched to a gene: 9. Germline lookup yields CDR1 MNHEY and CDR2 SVGAGI. CDR3 length equals 14 residues. The chain's CDR3 is CASSSPTGLGPQHF. The CDR3 bases are TGTGCCAGCAGTTCCCCGACAGGGCTGGGGCCCCAGCATTTT.

This clone has more than one count but fewer than ten. The V gene is TRBV7-9, the J gene TRBJ2-3; 14 bases agree with TRBD2. The CDR3 is made up of 17 amino acids. Germline trimming cut 2 bases from V and 8 bases from J; bases unmatched to any gene: 9. CDR1 is SEHNR and CDR2 is FQNEAQ in the germline V gene (reference sequence). CDR3 residues: CASSLPGLAGGGGTQYF. The CDR3 DNA follows: TGTGCCAGCAGCTTACCCGGACTAGCGGGAGGCGGGGGTACGCAGTATTTT.

In this sample, this clone turned up a few times. The chain uses TRBV2 and TRBJ1-4; D is undetermined. Germline CDR1 SNHLY, CDR2 FYNNEI. V shed 4 bases and J shed 8 bases, with 11 bases lying between them. The CDR3 length is 13 residues. The CDR3 loop reads CASSVTTLEKLFF. CDR3 DNA sequence: TGTGCCAGCAGTGTAACAACGTTGGAAAAACTGTTTTTT.

The gene calls are TRBV5-1 and TRBJ2-7; 9 bases are shared with TRBD2. V lost 0 bases, J lost 0 bases, and 4 bases stayed unmatched. Germline V gene lookup returns CDR1 SGHRS and CDR2 YFSETQ. CDR3 size: 16 residues. The chain's CDR3 is CASSLEASGTSYEQYF. For the CDR3, the DNA is TGCGCCAGCAGCTTGGAGGCTAGCGGGACCTCCTACGAGCAGTACTTC.

The rearrangement links TRBV7-9 to TRBJ1-1; 11 bases align to TRBD1. The junction had 5 bases not matched to a gene; V was cut back by 3 bases and J by 5 bases. The CDR3 is 15 amino acids. The V gene's germline CDR1 is SEHNR and CDR2 FQNEAQ (reference sequence). The CDR3 DNA reads as TGTGCCAGCAGCTTGGACAGGGGGCTGAGGACTGAAGCTTTCTTT. Amino acid sequence: CASSLDRGLRTEAFF.

This clone has a handful of counts. The chain combines TRBV5-1 with TRBJ2-3; D may be TRBD2 (5 bases). The germline V gene encodes CDR1 SGHRS and CDR2 YFSETQ. The length of the CDR3 is 17 residues. The germline V and J ends were trimmed by 1 base and 2 bases, with 17 bases remaining between them. CDR3 DNA sequence: TGCGCCAGCAGCTTGCTAACCCAGCGGTCCTCCACAGATACGCAGTATTTT. Protein product: CASSLLTQRSSTDTQYF.

The J gene is TRBJ2-1, the V gene TRBV25-1; maybe TRBD1 (7 bases). The CDR3 runs to 16 residues. The germline V gene encodes CDR1 MGHDK and CDR2 SYGVNS. The germline V and J ends were trimmed by 3 bases and 4 bases, with 16 bases remaining between them. CDR3 in DNA: TGTGCCAGCAGTGACATCAGGGGGGAGAGATACAATGAGCAGTTCTTC. As protein: CASSDIRGERYNEQFF.

The chain is built from TRBV4-1 and TRBJ2-5; no reliable D call. The germline V and J ends were trimmed by 0 bases and 4 bases, with 6 bases remaining between them. The CDR3 consists of 13 residues. The germline gives CDR1 MGHRA, CDR2 YSYEKL. CDR3 DNA: TGCGCCAGCAGCCAAGATCCCGGAGAGACCCAGTACTTC. Protein product: CASSQDPGETQYF.

There are a few counts of this clone. The chain carries TRBV5-4 and TRBJ2-1; 7 bases map to TRBD2. Germline CDR1 reads SGHNT; CDR2 reads YYREEE (reference sequence). The junction had 3 bases not matched to a gene; V was cut back by 0 bases and J by 0 bases. The CDR3 is 16 residues long. The CDR3 loop is CASSLELAASYNEQFF. CDR3 sequence (DNA): TGTGCCAGCAGCTTGGAGCTAGCGGCCTCCTACAATGAGCAGTTCTTC.

This clone was seen a handful of times. The chain has TRBV6-6 and TRBJ2-7, with a tentative D call TRBD2 (6 bases). This CDR3 is built from 14 residues. Germline V gives CDR1 MNHNY, CDR2 SVGAGI (reference sequence). V dropped 0 bases and J dropped 3 bases, with 9 bases sitting between them. The CDR3 DNA sequence: TGTGCCAGCAGTTACTCCCGCGGGGACTACGAGCAGTACTTC. It specifies CASSYSRGDYEQYF.

The chain couples TRBV4-1 to TRBJ1-1, with 9 bases fitting TRBD1. Germline loops: CDR1 MGHRA, CDR2 YSYEKL. J was trimmed by 11 bases and V by 0 bases; bases with no gene match: 13. CDR3 length: 16 amino acids. CDR3 in amino acids: CASSQEPGQGGGIAFF. The CDR3 nucleotides are TGCGCCAGCAGCCAAGAACCGGGACAGGGTGGGGGTATTGCTTTCTTT.

This clone was observed a handful of times. The V and J genes are TRBV20-1 and TRBJ1-1; TRBD1 aligns across 9 bases. Unmatched junction bases numbered 5, after V lost 7 bases and J lost 8 bases. Germline loops: CDR1 DFQATT, CDR2 SNEGSKA (reference sequence). The length of the CDR3 is 11 residues. CDR3 in DNA: TGCAGTGTACGACAGGGGGGAGAAGCTTTCTTT. Amino acid sequence: CSVRQGGEAFF.

V and J are TRBV18 and TRBJ2-1; TRBD2 agrees at 10 bases. The J segment lost 8 bases and the V segment lost 5 bases, leaving 9 bases of the junction unmatched. Germline V gene lookup returns CDR1 KGHSH and CDR2 LQKENI. CDR3 length: 15 amino acids. The CDR3 loop reads CASSTSSGSLDEQFF. The CDR3, as DNA: TGTGCCAGCTCAACATCTAGCGGGAGCCTGGATGAGCAGTTCTTC.

This chain links TRBV5-1 with TRBJ1-5; 9 bases match TRBD1. The CDR3 totals 15 residues. Germline V CDR1 and CDR2: SGHRS, YFSETQ. The V gene end was trimmed by 4 bases and the J gene end by 3 bases; junction bases not matched to a gene: 5. This CDR3 is CASSPDRGINQPQHF. DNA for the CDR3: TGCGCCAGCAGCCCCGACAGGGGGATCAATCAGCCCCAGCATTTT.